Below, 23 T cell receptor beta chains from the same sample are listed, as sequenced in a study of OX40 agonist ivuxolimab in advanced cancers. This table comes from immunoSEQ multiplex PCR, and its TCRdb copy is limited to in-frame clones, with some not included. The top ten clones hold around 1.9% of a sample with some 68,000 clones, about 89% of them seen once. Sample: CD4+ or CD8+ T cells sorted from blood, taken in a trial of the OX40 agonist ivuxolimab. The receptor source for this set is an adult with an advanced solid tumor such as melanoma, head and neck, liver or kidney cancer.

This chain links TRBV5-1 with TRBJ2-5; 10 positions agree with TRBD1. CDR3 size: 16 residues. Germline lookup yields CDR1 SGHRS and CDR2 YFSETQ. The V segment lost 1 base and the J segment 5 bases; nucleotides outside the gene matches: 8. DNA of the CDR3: TGCGCCAGCAGCTTGCCTACGACAGGGGGCGTGGAGACCCAGTACTTC. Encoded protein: CASSLPTTGGVETQYF.

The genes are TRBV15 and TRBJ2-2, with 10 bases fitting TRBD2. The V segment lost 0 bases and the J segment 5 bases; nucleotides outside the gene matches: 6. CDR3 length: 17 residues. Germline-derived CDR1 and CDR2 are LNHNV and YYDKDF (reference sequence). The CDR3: CATSRDLAGARTGELFF. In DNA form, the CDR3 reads TGTGCCACCAGCAGAGATCTAGCGGGGGCGAGGACCGGGGAGCTGTTTTTT.

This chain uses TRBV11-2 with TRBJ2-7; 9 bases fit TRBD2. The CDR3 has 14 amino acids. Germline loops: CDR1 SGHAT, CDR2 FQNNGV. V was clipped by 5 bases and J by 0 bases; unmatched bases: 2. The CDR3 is CASSGSGSSYEQYF. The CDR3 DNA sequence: TGTGCCAGCAGCGGTAGCGGGAGCTCCTACGAGCAGTACTTC. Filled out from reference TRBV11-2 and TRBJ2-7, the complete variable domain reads EAGVAQSPRYKIIEKRQSVAFWCNPISGHATLYWYQQILGQGPKLLIQFQNNGVVDDSQLPKDRFSAERLKGVDSTLKIQPAKLEDSAVYLCASSGSGSSYEQYFGPGTRLTVT.

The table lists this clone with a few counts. CDR3 protein: CASSRTGFSQPQHF. CDR3 coding DNA: TGTGCCAGCAGTAGGACAGGGTTCAGTCAGCCCCAGCATTTT. The rearrangement uses TRBV28 and TRBJ1-5; 8 bases match TRBD1. The V gene end was trimmed by 5 bases and the J gene end by 6 bases; junction bases not matched to a gene: 6. The germline V gene has CDR1 MDHEN and CDR2 SYDVKM. The CDR3 has 14 amino acids.

The chain's CDR3 is CASSGGANTGELFF. CDR3 sequence (DNA): TGCGCCAGCAGCGGGGGGGCGAACACCGGGGAGCTGTTTTTT. This chain joins TRBV4-1 and TRBJ2-2; TRBD2 matches 7 bases. Germline V gives CDR1 MGHRA, CDR2 YSYEKL. CDR3 length: 14 amino acids. V trimming: 5 bases; J trimming: 0 bases; junction bases outside the gene matches: 0.

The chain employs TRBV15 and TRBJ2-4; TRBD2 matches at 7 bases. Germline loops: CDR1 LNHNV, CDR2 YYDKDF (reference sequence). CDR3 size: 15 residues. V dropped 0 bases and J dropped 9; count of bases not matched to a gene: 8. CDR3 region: CATSRESGRITIQYF. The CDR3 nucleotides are TGTGCCACCAGCAGAGAATCCGGGAGGATTACCATTCAGTACTTC.

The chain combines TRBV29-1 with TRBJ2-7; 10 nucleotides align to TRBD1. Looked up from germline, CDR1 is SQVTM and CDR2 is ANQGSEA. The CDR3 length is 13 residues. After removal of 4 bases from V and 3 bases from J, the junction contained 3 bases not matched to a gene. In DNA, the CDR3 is TGCAGCGTTGCCCGGGACAGGGGCTACGAGCAGTACTTC. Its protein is CSVARDRGYEQYF.

The CDR3 DNA sequence: TGTGCCAGCAGCGGAGGGACTAGCGGGATAGATACGCAGTATTTT. Translating it yields CASSGGTSGIDTQYF. The rearrangement joins TRBV9 to TRBJ2-3; TRBD2 matches 13 bases. The V and J ends lost 3 bases and 5 bases, in that order; junction bases with no gene match: 3. The germline CDR1 and CDR2 sequences are SGDLS and YYNGEE. The CDR3 is made up of 15 amino acids.

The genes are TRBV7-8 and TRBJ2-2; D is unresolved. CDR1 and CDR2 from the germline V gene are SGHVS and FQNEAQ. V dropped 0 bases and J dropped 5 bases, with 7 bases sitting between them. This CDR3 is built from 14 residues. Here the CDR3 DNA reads TGTGCCAGCAGCTTAGCGGTCCGAACCGGGGAGCTGTTTTTT. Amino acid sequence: CASSLAVRTGELFF.

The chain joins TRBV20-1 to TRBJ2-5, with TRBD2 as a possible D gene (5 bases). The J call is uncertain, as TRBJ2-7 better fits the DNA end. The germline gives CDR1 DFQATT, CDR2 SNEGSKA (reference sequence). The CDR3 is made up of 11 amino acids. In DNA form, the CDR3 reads TGCAGTGCTAGTGGAGGTTACGAGCAGTACTTC. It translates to CSASGGYEQYF.

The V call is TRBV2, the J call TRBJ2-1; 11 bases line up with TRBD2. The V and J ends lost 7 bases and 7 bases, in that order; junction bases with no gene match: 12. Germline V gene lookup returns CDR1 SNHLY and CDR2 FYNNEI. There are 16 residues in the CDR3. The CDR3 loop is CASKPFSGGALNEQFF. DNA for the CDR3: TGTGCCAGCAAGCCCTTTAGCGGGGGGGCCCTAAATGAGCAGTTCTTC.

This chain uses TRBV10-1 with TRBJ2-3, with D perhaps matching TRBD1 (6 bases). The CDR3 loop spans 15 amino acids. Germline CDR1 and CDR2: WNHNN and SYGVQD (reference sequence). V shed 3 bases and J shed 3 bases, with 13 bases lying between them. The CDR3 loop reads CASSDPGTSTDTQYF. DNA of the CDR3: TGCGCCAGCAGTGACCCTGGGACATCGACAGATACGCAGTATTTT.

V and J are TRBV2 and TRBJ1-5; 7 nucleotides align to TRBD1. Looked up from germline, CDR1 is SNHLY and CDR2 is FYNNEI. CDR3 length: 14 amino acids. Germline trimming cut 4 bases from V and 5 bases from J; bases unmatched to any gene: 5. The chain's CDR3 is CASSGDSVDQPQHF. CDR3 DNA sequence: TGTGCCAGCAGTGGGGACAGTGTAGATCAGCCCCAGCATTTT.

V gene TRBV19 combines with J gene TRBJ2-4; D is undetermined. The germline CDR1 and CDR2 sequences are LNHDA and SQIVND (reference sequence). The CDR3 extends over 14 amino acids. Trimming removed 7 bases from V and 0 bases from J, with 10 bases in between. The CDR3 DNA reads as TGTGCCAGTACCCCGAATGGAGCCAAAAACATTCAGTACTTC. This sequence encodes CASTPNGAKNIQYF. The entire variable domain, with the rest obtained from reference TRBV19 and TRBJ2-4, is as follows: DGGITQSPKYLFRKEGQNVTLSCEQNLNHDAMYWYRQDPGQGLRLIYYSQIVNDFQKGDIAEGYSVSREKKESFPLTVTSAQKNPTAFYLCASTPNGAKNIQYFGAGTRLSVL.

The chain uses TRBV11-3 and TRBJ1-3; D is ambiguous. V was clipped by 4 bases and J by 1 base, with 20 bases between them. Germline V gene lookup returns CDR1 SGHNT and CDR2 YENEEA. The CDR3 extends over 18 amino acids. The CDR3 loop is CASSYSRHLGQSGNTIYF. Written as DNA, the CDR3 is TGTGCCAGCAGCTACTCGCGGCACCTCGGGCAGTCTGGAAACACCATATATTTT.

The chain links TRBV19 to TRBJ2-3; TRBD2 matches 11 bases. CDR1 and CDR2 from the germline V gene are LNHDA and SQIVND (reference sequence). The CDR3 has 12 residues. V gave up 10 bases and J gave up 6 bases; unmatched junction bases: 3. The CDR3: CATGTSGDTQYF. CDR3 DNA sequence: TGTGCCACCGGGACTAGCGGTGATACGCAGTATTTT.

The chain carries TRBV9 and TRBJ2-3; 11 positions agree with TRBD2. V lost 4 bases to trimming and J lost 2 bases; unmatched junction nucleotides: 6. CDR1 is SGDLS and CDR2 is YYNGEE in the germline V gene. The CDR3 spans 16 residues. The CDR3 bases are TGTGCCAGCAGCCCTCTAGCGGGAGGCAACACAGATACGCAGTATTTT. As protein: CASSPLAGGNTDTQYF.

The CDR3 coding sequence is TGTGCCAGCAGTTGGGACAGGGGGGGTCAGCCCCAGCATTTT. This encodes CASSWDRGGQPQHF. The V gene is TRBV6-6, the J gene TRBJ1-5; 11 nucleotides match TRBD1. The CDR3 sequence is 14 residues long. Germline loops: CDR1 MNHNY, CDR2 SVGAGI (reference sequence). V was pared by 4 bases and J by 6 bases, with 2 bases of the junction left unmatched.

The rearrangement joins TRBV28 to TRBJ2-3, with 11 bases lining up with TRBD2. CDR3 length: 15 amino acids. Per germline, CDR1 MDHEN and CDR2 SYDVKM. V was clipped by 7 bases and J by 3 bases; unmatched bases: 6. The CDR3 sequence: CASKTSGSWTDTQYF. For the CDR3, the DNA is TGTGCCAGCAAAACTAGCGGGAGTTGGACAGATACGCAGTATTTT.

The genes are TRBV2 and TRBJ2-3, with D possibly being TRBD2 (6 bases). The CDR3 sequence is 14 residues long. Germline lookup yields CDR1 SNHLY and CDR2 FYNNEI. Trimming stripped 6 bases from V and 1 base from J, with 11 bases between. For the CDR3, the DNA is TGTGCCAGCAGCCTAGCGCGCGGCACAGATACGCAGTATTTT. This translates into CASSLARGTDTQYF. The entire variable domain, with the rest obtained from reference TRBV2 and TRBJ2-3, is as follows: EPEVTQTPSHQVTQMGQEVILRCVPISNHLYFYWYRQILGQKVEFLVSFYNNEISEKSEIFDDQFSVERPDGSNFTLKIRSTKLEDSAMYFCASSLARGTDTQYFGPGTRLTVL.

This CDR3 is CAISAETYTGELFF. CDR3 sequence (DNA): TGTGCCATCAGTGCGGAGACGTACACCGGGGAGCTGTTTTTT. This chain links TRBV10-3 with TRBJ2-2; D remains ambiguous. The CDR3 contains 14 residues. Germline CDR1 ENHRY, CDR2 SYGVKD. With 4 bases removed from V and 3 bases from J, the gap between germline ends came to 9 bases.

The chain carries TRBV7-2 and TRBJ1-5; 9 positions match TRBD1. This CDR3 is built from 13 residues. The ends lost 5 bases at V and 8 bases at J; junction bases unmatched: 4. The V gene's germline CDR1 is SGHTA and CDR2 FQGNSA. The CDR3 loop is CASSPDRGEPQHF. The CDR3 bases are TGTGCCAGCAGCCCGGACAGGGGCGAGCCCCAGCATTTT.

The CDR3 here is CASRLRQGAKNIQYF. The CDR3 bases are TGTGCCAGCAGACTCCGACAGGGAGCCAAAAACATTCAGTACTTC. The V call is TRBV28, the J call TRBJ2-4, with 7 bases aligning to TRBD1. V dropped 6 bases and J dropped 0; count of bases not matched to a gene: 5. The CDR3 contains 15 residues. Germline values: CDR1 MDHEN, CDR2 SYDVKM.